This T cell receptor beta chain was documented in a study of T cells in Graves' hyperthyroidism and ophthalmopathy. The investigators amplified TCR beta CDR3 regions from RNA transcripts. The HTBI primer set was used in a first-round RT-PCR of the TCR CDR3. Via MiXCR, TCRdb re-called the multiplex PCR reads, giving one row per CDR3 protein. The sample holds nearly 600,000 distinct CDR3 sequences, 13% to 15% seen once. In this sample, this clonotype turned up a few times. The sequencing sample was made of blood. The TCR sequence derives from a woman younger than 35 with Graves' ophthalmopathy.

The CDR3 loop reads CASSLPGAGGTGELFF. CDR3 DNA sequence: TGTGCCAGCAGCTTGCCCGGGGCTGGGGGAACCGGGGAGCTGTTTTTT. The chain recombines TRBV5-8 with TRBJ2-2; either TRBD1 or TRBD2 may supply D (5 bases each). V dropped 1 base and J dropped 5 bases, with 15 bases sitting between them. CDR1 SGHTS and CDR2 YDEGEE come from the germline V gene. The CDR3 is made up of 16 amino acids.